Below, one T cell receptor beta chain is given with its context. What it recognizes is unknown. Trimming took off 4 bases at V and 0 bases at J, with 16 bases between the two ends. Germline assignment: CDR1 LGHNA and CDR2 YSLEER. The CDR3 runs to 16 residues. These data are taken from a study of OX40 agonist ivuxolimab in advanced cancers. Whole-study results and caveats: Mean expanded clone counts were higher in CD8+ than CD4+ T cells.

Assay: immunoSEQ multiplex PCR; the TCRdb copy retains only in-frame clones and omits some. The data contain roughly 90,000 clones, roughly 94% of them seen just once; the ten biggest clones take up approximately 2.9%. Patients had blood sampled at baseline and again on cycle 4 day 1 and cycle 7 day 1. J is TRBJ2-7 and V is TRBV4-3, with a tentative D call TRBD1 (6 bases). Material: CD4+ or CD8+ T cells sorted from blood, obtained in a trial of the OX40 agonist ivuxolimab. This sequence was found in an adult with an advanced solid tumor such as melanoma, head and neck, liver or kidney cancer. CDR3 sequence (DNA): TGCGCCAGCAGCCGTTCTATCGGACAGTACTCCTACGAGCAGTACTTC. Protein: CASSRSIGQYSYEQYF.